This note documents a single TCR beta chain sequence. Its antigen is as yet unknown. This sample is drawn from a study of CD8 T cells in Susac syndrome. Study-wide results and caveats: The study's TCR sequencing and HLA analysis drew on a certain number of individuals. That number was acknowledged as relatively small.

V was trimmed by 5 bases and J by 4 bases, leaving 21 bases between them. CDR3 length: 16 amino acids. CDR1 SNHLY and CDR2 FYNNEI come from the germline V gene. CD8+ and CD4+ T cells taken from blood had their TCR beta sequenced. TEMRA cells were FACS-enriched, and CD8+ and CD4+ T cells were isolated negatively. A quantity of roughly 0.5 to 1 ug RNA underwent reverse transcription using random hexamers. TCR beta CDR3 was amplified by immunoSEQ covering 54 Vbeta and 13 Jbeta. TCRdb reanalysed the immunoSEQ multiplex PCR reads using MiXCR and keeps one entry per CDR3 protein. The sample carries 400,000 to 550,000 distinct CDR3 sequences, roughly 85% recorded once.

The chain recombines TRBV2 with TRBJ2-7; D may be TRBD1 (7 bases). This sequence was found in a human donor with multiple sclerosis. Sequencing used CD8+ T cells from PBMCs. The CDR3 region is CASSTLAGGKLYEQYF. In DNA form, the CDR3 reads TGTGCCAGCAGTACCCTTGCAGGGGGGAAGCTGTACGAGCAGTACTTC.